This TCR beta chain was recorded in a study of blood T cell repertoires in COVID-19. The V end was cut by 0 bases, the J end by 10 bases, with 10 bases between. The CDR3 sequence is 13 residues long. The germline V gene encodes CDR1 LGHNA and CDR2 YSLEER. Using immunoSEQ multiplex PCR, the repertoire was profiled, and TCRdb retains in-frame clones only, with some absent. The sample has 130,000 to 150,000 clones, 80% to 85% seen once; the top ten hold more than 5%. Cohort assignment relied on participant-reported clinical history. The chain links TRBV4-3 to TRBJ2-1; perhaps TRBD1 as D (5 bases). The clonotype originates from a woman between 50 and 59 years old who had been exposed to COVID-19. The sample comprised PBMCs or T cells enriched from blood (not recorded which). CDR3 bases: TGCGCCAGCAGCCAAGATTATGGGGCGGAGCAGTTCTTC. As protein: CASSQDYGAEQFF.